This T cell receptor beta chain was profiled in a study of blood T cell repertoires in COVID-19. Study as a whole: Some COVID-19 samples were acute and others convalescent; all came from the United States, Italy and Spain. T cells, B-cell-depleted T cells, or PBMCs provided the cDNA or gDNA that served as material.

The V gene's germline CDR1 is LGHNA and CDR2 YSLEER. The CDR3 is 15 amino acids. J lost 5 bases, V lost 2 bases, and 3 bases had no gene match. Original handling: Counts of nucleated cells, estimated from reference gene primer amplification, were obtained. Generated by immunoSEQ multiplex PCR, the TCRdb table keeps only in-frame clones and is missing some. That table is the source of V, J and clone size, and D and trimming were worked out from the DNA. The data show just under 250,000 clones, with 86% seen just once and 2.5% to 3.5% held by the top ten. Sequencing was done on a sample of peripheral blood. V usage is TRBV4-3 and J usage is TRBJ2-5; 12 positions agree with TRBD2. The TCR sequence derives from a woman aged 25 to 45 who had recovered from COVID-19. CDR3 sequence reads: CASSQSTSGGETQYF. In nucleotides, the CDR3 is TGCGCCAGCAGCCAAAGTACTAGCGGGGGGGAGACCCAGTACTTC.